The present T cell receptor (beta chain) was sequenced within a study of blood T cells in healthy people across ages. At least 5.5 micrograms of total RNA were extracted per sample. The V and J ends lost 6 bases and 1 base, in that order; junction bases with no gene match: 13. The CDR3 totals 18 residues. The germline V gene has CDR1 DFQATT and CDR2 SNEGSKA (reference sequence). Primed by a sample-barcoded 5' primer and a J-beta primer mix, a second PCR proceeded for about 6 to 12 cycles. MiXCR, run by TCRdb on the 5' RACE reads, gives a single entry per CDR3 protein. The profile shows about 800,000 distinct CDR3 sequences, nearly 60% of them singletons.

The TCR was taken from a man aged 30 to 39 in good health. Sequencing used blood. The gene calls are TRBV20-1 and TRBJ2-4; TRBD2 agrees at 12 bases. This CDR3 is CSARAGLAGGKAKNIQYF. For the CDR3, the DNA is TGCAGTGCCCGAGCGGGACTAGCGGGTGGTAAGGCCAAAAACATTCAGTACTTC.